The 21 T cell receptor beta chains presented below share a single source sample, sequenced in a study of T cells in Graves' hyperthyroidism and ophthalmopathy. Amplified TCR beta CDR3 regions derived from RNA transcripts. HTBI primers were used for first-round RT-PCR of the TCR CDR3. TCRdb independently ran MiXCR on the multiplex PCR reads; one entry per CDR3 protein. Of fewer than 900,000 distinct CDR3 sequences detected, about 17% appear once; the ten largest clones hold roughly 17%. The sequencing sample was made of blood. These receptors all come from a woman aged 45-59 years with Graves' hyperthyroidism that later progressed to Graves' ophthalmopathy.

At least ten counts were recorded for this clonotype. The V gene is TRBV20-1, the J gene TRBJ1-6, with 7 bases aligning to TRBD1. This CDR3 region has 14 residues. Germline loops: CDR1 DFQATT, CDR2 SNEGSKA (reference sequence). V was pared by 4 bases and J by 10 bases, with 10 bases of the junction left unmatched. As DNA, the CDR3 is TGCAGTGCTATAGGCCAGGGGGTAGGGTCACCCCTCCACTTT. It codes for CSAIGQGVGSPLHF.

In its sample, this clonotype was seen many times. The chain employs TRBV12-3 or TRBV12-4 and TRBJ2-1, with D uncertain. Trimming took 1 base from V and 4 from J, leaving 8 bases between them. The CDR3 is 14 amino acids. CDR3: CASSLVLGYNEQFF. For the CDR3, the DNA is TGTGCCAGCAGTTTAGTTTTAGGTTACAATGAGCAGTTCTTC.

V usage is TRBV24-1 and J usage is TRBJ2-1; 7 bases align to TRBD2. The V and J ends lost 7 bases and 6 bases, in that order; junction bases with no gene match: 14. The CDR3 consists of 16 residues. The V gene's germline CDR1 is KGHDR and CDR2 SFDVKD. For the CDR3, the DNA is TGTGCCACCAGCCCCCTCAGCGGGATAGGCGGCAATGAGCAGTTCTTC. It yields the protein CATSPLSGIGGNEQFF.

CDR3 sequence (DNA): TGTGCCAGCAGCCGACAGGGTTTCACAGATACGCAGTATTTT. Translation gives CASSRQGFTDTQYF. The chain employs TRBV9 and TRBJ2-3, with 7 bases fitting TRBD1. The junction had 4 bases not matched to a gene; V was cut back by 4 bases and J by 2 bases. Looked up from germline, CDR1 is SGDLS and CDR2 is YYNGEE. The CDR3 extends over 14 amino acids. The full variable domain, completed using reference TRBV9 and TRBJ2-3, is DSGVTQTPKHLITATGQRVTLRCSPRSGDLSVYWYQQSLDQGLQFLIQYYNGEERAKGNILERFSAQQFPDLHSELNLSSLELGDSALYFCASSRQGFTDTQYFGPGTRLTVL.

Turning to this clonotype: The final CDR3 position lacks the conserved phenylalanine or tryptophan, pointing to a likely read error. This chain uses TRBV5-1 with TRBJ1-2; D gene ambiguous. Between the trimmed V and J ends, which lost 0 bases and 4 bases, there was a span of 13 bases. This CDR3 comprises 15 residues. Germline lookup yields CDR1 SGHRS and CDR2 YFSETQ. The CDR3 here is CASSLVLSPGYGYTL. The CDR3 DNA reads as TGCGCCAGCAGCTTGGTACTCTCACCCGGCTATGGCTACACCCTC.

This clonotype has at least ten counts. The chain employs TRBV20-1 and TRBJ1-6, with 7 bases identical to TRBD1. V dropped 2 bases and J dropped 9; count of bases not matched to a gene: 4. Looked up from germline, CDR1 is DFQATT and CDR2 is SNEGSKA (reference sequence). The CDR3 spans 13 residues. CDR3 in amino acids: CSARTGVRSPLHF. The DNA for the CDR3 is TGCAGTGCTAGAACAGGGGTTCGTTCACCCCTCCACTTT.

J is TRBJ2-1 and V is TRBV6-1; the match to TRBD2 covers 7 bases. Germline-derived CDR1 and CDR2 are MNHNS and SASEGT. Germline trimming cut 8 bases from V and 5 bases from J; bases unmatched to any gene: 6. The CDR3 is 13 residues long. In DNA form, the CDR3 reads TGTGCCAGCGCACGCGGGGGACACAATGAGCAGTTCTTC. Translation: CASARGGHNEQFF.

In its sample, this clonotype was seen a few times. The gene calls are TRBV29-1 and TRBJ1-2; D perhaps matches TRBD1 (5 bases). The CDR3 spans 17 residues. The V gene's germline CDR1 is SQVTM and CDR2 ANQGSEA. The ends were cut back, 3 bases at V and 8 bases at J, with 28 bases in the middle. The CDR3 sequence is CSVDPSGDPLAPGGYTF. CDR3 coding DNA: TGCAGCGTTGACCCATCGGGGGACCCACTGGCCCCGGGAGGCTACACCTTC.

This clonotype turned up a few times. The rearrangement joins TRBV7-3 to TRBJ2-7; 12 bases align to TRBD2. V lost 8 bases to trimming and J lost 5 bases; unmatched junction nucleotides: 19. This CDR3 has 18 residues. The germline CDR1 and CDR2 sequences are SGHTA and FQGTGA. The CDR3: CASPPETSGSFGQHEQYF. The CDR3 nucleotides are TGTGCCAGCCCACCAGAGACTAGCGGGAGTTTCGGTCAGCACGAGCAGTACTTC. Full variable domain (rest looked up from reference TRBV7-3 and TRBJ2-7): GAGVSQTPSNKVTEKGKYVELRCDPISGHTALYWYRQSLGQGPEFLIYFQGTGAADDSGLPNDRFFAVRPEGSVSTLKIQRTERGDSAVYLCASPPETSGSFGQHEQYFGPGTRLTVT.

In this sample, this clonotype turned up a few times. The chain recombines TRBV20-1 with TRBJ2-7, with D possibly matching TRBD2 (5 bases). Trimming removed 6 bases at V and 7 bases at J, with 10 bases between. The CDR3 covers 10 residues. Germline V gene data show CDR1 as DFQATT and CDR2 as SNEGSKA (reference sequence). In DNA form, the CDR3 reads TGCAGTGCACCCCGGGGTGAGCAGTACTTC. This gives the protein CSAPRGEQYF.

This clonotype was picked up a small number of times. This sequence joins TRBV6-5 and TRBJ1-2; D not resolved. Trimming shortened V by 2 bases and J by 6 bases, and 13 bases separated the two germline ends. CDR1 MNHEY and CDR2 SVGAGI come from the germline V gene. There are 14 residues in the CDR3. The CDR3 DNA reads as TGTGCCAGCAGTTACCTGGAGGGTGTGGATGGCTACACCTTC. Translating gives CASSYLEGVDGYTF.

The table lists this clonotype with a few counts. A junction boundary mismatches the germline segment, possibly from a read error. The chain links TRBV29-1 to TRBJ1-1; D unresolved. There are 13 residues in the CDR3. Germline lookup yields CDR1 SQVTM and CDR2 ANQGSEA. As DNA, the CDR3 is TGCAGCAACCAGCTCGGGCAGAACACTGAAGCTTTCTTC. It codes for CSNQLGQNTEAFF.

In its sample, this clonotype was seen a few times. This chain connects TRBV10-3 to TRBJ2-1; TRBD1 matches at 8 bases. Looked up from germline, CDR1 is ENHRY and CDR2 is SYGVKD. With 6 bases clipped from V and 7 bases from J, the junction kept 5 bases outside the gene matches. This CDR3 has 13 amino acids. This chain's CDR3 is CAIRLDRVNEQFF. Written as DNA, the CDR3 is TGTGCCATCAGGCTGGACAGGGTGAATGAGCAGTTCTTC.

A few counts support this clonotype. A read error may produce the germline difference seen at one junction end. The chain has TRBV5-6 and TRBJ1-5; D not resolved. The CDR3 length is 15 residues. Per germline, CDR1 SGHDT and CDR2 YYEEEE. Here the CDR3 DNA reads TGTGCCAGCAGCTTGAGAATGTCCAGCAATCGGCCCCAGCATTTT. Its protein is CASSLRMSSNRPQHF.

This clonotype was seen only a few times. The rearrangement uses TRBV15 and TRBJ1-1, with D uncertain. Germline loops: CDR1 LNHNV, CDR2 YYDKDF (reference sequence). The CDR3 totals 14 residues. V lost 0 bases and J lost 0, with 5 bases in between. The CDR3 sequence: CATSRDALNTEAFF. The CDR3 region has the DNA TGTGCCACCAGCAGAGATGCCCTGAACACTGAAGCTTTCTTT.

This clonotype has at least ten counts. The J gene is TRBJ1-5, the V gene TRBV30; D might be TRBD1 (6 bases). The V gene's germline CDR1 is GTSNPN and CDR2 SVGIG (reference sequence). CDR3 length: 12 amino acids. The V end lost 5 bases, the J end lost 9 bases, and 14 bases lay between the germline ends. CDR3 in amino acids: CAWGGGNGPQHF. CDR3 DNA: TGTGCCTGGGGGGGCGGTAATGGGCCCCAGCATTTT.

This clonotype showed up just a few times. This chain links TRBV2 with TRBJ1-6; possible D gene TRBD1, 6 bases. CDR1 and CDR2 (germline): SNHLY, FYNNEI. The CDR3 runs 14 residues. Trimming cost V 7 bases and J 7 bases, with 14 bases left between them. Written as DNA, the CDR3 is TGTGCCAGCATCGAATTACAGGGAAATTCACCCCTCCACTTT. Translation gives CASIELQGNSPLHF.

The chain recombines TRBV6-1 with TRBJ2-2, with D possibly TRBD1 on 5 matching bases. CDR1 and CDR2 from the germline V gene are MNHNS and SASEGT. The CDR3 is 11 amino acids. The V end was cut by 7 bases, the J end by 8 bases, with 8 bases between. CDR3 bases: TGTGCCAGCACCCAGGGAGGGGAGCTGTTTTTT. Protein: CASTQGGELFF.

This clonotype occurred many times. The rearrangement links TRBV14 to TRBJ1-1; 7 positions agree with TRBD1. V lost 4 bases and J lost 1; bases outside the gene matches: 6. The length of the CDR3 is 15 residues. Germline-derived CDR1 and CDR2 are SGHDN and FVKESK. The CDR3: CASSLKTGKNTEAFF. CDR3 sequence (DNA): TGTGCCAGCAGCCTGAAGACAGGGAAGAACACTGAAGCTTTCTTT.

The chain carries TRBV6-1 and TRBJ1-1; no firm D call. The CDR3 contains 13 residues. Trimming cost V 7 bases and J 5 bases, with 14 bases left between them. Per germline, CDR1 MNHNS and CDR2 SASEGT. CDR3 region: CASTLYLGTEAFF. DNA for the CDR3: TGTGCCAGCACCCTGTATCTGGGGACTGAAGCTTTCTTT.

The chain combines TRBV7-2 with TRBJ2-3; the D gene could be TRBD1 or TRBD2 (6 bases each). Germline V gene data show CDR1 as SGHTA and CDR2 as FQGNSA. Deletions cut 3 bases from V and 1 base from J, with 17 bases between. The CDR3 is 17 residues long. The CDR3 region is CASSFSPGGGGTDTQYF. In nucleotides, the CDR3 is TGTGCCAGCAGCTTCTCCCCCGGGGGCGGGGGCACAGATACGCAGTATTTT.